These 17 T cell receptor beta chains share one sample of origin, sequenced in a study of CD8 T cells and mutated HIV epitopes. Time point noted: sampled during acute HIV-1 infection (about 23-92 days post infection). The single-cell library used oligo-dT primers with well-specific UMIs, adapting Smart-seq2 and MARS-Seq. Nested PCR used template-switch oligo forward primers and barcoded TCR alpha and beta reverse primers. TCRdb fed the single-cell sequencing reads into MiXCR, producing one record per CDR3 protein. The repertoire holds around 440 distinct CDR3 sequences, with 40% to 60% as singletons. Source: CD8+ T cells sorted from blood by dual tetramer staining, taken during acute HIV infection. The subset here: cells binding both NAE and AE RF10 tetramers (cross-reactive), unstimulated. The receptors were gathered from a man younger than 45 with HIV-1 infection.

The V call is TRBV15, the J call TRBJ2-7, with 7 bases that match TRBD2. Trimming took 5 bases from V and 2 from J; bases not matched to a gene: 21. The CDR3 is 19 amino acids. Germline values: CDR1 LNHNV, CDR2 YYDKDF (reference sequence). CDR3 nucleotide sequence: TGTGCCACCAGCTCCCCTCAGCGGCTAGCGGAGACCCCTACCTACGAGCAGTACTTC. It codes for CATSSPQRLAETPTYEQYF.

This clonotype has a handful of counts. CDR3 in amino acids: CASQGTSGAYEQYF. CDR3 nucleotides: TGTGCCAGCCAGGGGACTAGCGGGGCCTACGAGCAGTACTTC. V is TRBV12-3 or TRBV12-4 and J is TRBJ2-7, with TRBD2 matching 13 bases. With 8 bases clipped from V and 2 bases from J, the junction kept 3 bases outside the gene matches. CDR3 length: 14 residues.

The chain combines TRBV6-2 or TRBV6-3 with TRBJ2-7; 8 bases line up with TRBD2. Germline V gives CDR1 MNHEY, CDR2 SVGEGT. The CDR3 has 16 amino acids. Unmatched junction bases numbered 12, after V lost 5 bases and J lost 3 bases. The CDR3 coding sequence is TGTGCCAGCAGTGCTTCCGGGACTAGTGGCTTCTACGAGCAGTACTTC. This translates into CASSASGTSGFYEQYF.

In this sample, this clonotype turned up a few times. Germline and junction disagree at one end, which may indicate a read error. This rearrangement joins TRBV5-1 to TRBJ2-7; D is possibly TRBD2 (6 bases). The length of the CDR3 is 14 residues. The V gene's germline CDR1 is SGHRS and CDR2 YFSETQ. The CDR3 region has the DNA TGCTCCAGCCCTCCGGGAGCTCACACCTACGAGCAGTACTTC. Its translation: CSSPPGAHTYEQYF. The whole variable domain, remainder taken from reference TRBV5-1 and TRBJ2-7, is KAGVTQTPRYLIKTRGQQVTLSCSPISGHRSVSWYQQTPGQGLQFLFEYFSETQRNKGNFPGRFSGRQFSNSRSEMNVSTLELGDSALYLCSSPPGAHTYEQYFGPGTRLTVT.

The chain employs TRBV4-1 and TRBJ2-7; 11 nucleotides agree with TRBD1. The CDR3 length is 17 residues. The trim removed 2 bases at V and 0 bases at J, leaving 6 bases unmatched. Germline CDR1 MGHRA, CDR2 YSYEKL. CDR3 nucleotides: TGCGCCAGCAGCCAAATAACCGGGACAGGGGGCTCCTACGAGCAGTACTTC. It encodes CASSQITGTGGSYEQYF.

The chain is built from TRBV20-1 and TRBJ2-7; 8 bases fit TRBD1. Germline CDR1 and CDR2: DFQATT and SNEGSKA (reference sequence). Trimming removed 5 bases from V and 6 bases from J; junction bases left unmatched: 9. The length of the CDR3 is 13 residues. The CDR3 DNA reads TGCAGTGCTCCCGGGACAGGTATCCCCGAGCAGTACTTC. Amino acids: CSAPGTGIPEQYF.

This clonotype was seen a few times. The chain recombines TRBV20-1 with TRBJ2-7, with D perhaps TRBD2 (7 bases). The length of the CDR3 is 18 residues. CDR1 and CDR2 from the germline V gene are DFQATT and SNEGSKA (reference sequence). The V end lost 5 bases, the J end lost 6 bases, and 32 bases lay between the germline ends. The CDR3 region has the DNA TGCAGTGCTGCTCCACCTTCAGGGGCGGGAGCAGGTATCCCCGAGCAGTACTTC. It yields the protein CSAAPPSGAGAGIPEQYF.

By proportion, this clonotype is large. The V gene is TRBV3-1, the J gene TRBJ2-7, with 8 bases lining up with TRBD1. The CDR3 totals 16 residues. Per the germline V gene, CDR1 is LGHDT and CDR2 is YNNKEL (reference sequence). Losses at the gene ends were 4 bases for V and 0 bases for J; bases not matched to a gene: 8. The CDR3 is CASSLVTGALSYEQYF. Written as DNA, the CDR3 is TGTGCCAGCAGCCTCGTGACAGGGGCGCTCTCCTACGAGCAGTACTTC.

The chain has TRBV4-1 and TRBJ2-7; TRBD2 might be the D (6 bases). This CDR3 comprises 14 residues. CDR1 and CDR2 (germline): MGHRA, YSYEKL. V gave up 3 bases and J gave up 3 bases, with 12 bases separating them. CDR3 nucleotide sequence: TGCGCCAGCAGCCATGAGGTGGGGGGCTACGAGCAGTACTTC. Translation: CASSHEVGGYEQYF.

This clonotype was detected many times. V usage is TRBV20-1 and J usage is TRBJ2-7; 7 nucleotides line up with TRBD1. Germline V gives CDR1 DFQATT, CDR2 SNEGSKA (reference sequence). The CDR3 is 13 residues long. After removal of 5 bases from V and 2 bases from J, the junction contained 6 bases not matched to a gene. The CDR3 sequence: CSASGTATYEQYF. The CDR3 DNA is TGCAGTGCTTCCGGGACAGCTACCTACGAGCAGTACTTC.

V is TRBV20-1 and J is TRBJ2-1; possibly TRBD2 for D (6 bases). CDR1 is DFQATT, CDR2 SNEGSKA, per germline (reference sequence). The CDR3 sequence is 16 residues long. V dropped 3 bases and J dropped 3 bases, with 18 bases sitting between them. DNA of the CDR3: TGCAGTGCTAGCGGCCGGGACTCCTCATTCTACAATGAGCAGTTCTTC. Translating gives CSASGRDSSFYNEQFF.

A word on this clonotype: A far larger clone is off by one base, so a read error is likely. The chain couples TRBV20-1 to TRBJ2-1, with TRBD2 matching 7 bases. V lost 6 bases, J lost 10 bases, and 24 bases stayed unmatched. The CDR3 is 17 amino acids. CDR1 and CDR2 (germline): DFQATT, SNEGSKA (reference sequence). The CDR3 region is CSAPQRLAETPTYEQFF. CDR3 bases: TGCAGTGCCCCTCAGCGGCTAGCGGAGACCCCTACCTACGAGCAGTTCTTC.

The table lists this clonotype with a few counts. The chain has TRBV20-1 and TRBJ2-7, with 11 bases fitting TRBD2. Germline V CDR1 and CDR2: DFQATT, SNEGSKA (reference sequence). J gave up 2 bases and V 1 base, and 4 bases lay outside the gene matches. The CDR3 covers 15 residues. CDR3 nucleotides: TGCAGTGCTAGAGTGCCTAGCGGGGGGACCTACGAGCAGTACTTC. It codes for CSARVPSGGTYEQYF.

This clonotype was observed a single time. The rearrangement links TRBV13 to TRBJ2-7, with D possibly matching TRBD2 (6 bases). The length of the CDR3 is 16 residues. CDR1 and CDR2 (germline): PRHDT, FYEKMQ (reference sequence). V shed 1 base and J shed 3 bases, with 16 bases lying between them. The CDR3 sequence is CASSLVRASAYYEQYF. The CDR3 region has the DNA TGTGCCAGCAGCTTAGTGCGGGCTAGCGCCTACTACGAGCAGTACTTC.

The sample holds many counts of this clonotype. The genes are TRBV20-1 and TRBJ2-7, with TRBD1 matching over 8 bases. The CDR3 runs to 15 residues. Germline V gives CDR1 DFQATT, CDR2 SNEGSKA (reference sequence). V shed 3 bases, J shed 2 bases, and the junction held 9 bases outside the gene matches. The CDR3 protein is CSARSSQGATYEQYF. The DNA of the CDR3 is TGCAGTGCTAGGTCGAGCCAGGGGGCGACCTACGAGCAGTACTTC.

For this clonotype: The likely explanation is a read error, given a far larger clone one base away. The genes are TRBV19 and TRBJ1-5, with D hard to call. CDR3 length equals 13 residues. V lost 9 bases to trimming and J lost 4 bases, with 13 bases between them. Germline lookup yields CDR1 LNHDA and CDR2 SQIVND (reference sequence). DNA of the CDR3: TGTGCCAGCATGGGGATTGTAAATCAGCCCCAGCATTTT. Translating gives CASMGIVNQPQHF.

This chain joins TRBV20-1 and TRBJ2-7, with D perhaps given as TRBD1 or TRBD2 (6 bases each). Germline values: CDR1 DFQATT, CDR2 SNEGSKA (reference sequence). V lost 7 bases and J 0 bases, leaving 25 bases between the germline ends. The CDR3 length is 17 residues. This chain's CDR3 is CSGSSHEVGGFSYEQYF. As DNA, the CDR3 is TGCAGTGGCTCCAGCCATGAGGTGGGGGGCTTCTCCTACGAGCAGTACTTC.